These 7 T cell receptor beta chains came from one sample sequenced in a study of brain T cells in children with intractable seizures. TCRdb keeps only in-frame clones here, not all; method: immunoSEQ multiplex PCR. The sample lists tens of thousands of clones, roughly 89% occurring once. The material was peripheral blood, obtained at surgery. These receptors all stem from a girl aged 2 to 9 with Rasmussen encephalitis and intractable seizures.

The CDR3 DNA follows: TGTGCCAGCAGCCAATCTGACAGGAGGATCTATGGCTACACCTTC. As protein: CASSQSDRRIYGYTF. The chain recombines TRBV3-1 (or the pseudogene TRBV3-2) with TRBJ1-2; perhaps TRBD1 as D (6 bases). The ends were cut back, 2 bases at V and 4 bases at J, with 14 bases in the middle. Per the germline V gene, CDR1 is LGHDT and CDR2 is YNNKEL (reference sequence). This CDR3 contains 15 residues.

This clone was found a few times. For the CDR3, the DNA is TGCGCCAGCAAGTACAGGGGAGATACTGAAGCTTTCTTT. Its protein is CASKYRGDTEAFF. The gene calls are TRBV5-1 and TRBJ1-1; 7 nucleotides align to TRBD1. Trimming took 6 bases from V and 5 from J; bases not matched to a gene: 7. The CDR3 runs 13 residues. Germline V gene data show CDR1 as SGHRS and CDR2 as YFSETQ. Supplemented by reference TRBV5-1 and TRBJ1-1, the full variable domain reads KAGVTQTPRYLIKTRGQQVTLSCSPISGHRSVSWYQQTPGQGLQFLFEYFSETQRNKGNFPGRFSGRQFSNSRSEMNVSTLELGDSALYLCASKYRGDTEAFFGQGTRLTVV.

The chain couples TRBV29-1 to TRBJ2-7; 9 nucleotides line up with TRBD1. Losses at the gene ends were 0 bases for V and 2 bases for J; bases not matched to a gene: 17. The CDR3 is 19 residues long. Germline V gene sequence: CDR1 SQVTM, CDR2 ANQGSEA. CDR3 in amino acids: CSVEDQGSYSGTGTYEQYF. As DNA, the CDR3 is TGCAGCGTTGAAGATCAGGGGTCTTATTCCGGGACAGGGACCTACGAGCAGTACTTC.

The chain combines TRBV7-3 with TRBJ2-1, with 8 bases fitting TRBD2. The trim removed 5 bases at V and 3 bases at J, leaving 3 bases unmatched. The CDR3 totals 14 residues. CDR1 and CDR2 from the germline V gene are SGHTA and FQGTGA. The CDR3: CASSRSGIYNEQFF. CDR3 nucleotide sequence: TGTGCCAGCAGCCGTAGCGGGATCTACAATGAGCAGTTCTTC.

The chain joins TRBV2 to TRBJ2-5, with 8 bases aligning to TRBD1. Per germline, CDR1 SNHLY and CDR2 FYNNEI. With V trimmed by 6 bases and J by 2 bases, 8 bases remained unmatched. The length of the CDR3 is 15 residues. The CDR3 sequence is CASRRTGPYQETQYF. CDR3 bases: TGTGCCAGCAGGAGGACAGGGCCCTATCAAGAGACCCAGTACTTC.

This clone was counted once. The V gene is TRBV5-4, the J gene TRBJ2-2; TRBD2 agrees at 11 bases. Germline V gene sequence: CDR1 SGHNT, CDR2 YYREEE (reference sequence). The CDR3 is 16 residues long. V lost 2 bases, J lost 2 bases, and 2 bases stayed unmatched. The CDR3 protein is CASSFGTSGNTGELFF. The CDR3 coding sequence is TGTGCCAGCAGCTTCGGGACTAGCGGTAACACCGGGGAGCTGTTTTTT.

DNA of the CDR3: TGTGCCACCAGTGACCCCCGACAGGTCAATCAGCCCCAGCATTTT. This encodes CATSDPRQVNQPQHF. This chain connects TRBV24-1 to TRBJ1-5; D possibly corresponds to TRBD1 (6 bases). The CDR3 is made up of 15 amino acids. CDR1 is KGHDR, CDR2 SFDVKD, per germline. Trimming left V 4 bases short and J 3 bases short, with 12 bases between.